This T cell receptor beta chain was captured by sequencing in a study of long-term antiretroviral therapy in people with HIV. General observations from the study: Whichever time point was examined, clones expanded before ART dominated the repertoire. Although diversity increased after ART, it remained lower than in transplant donor controls.

Run at survey level, the immunoSEQ assay was version v3.0. Clones were read by immunoSEQ multiplex PCR, and TCRdb kept only the in-frame ones, dropping some. The data hold about 22,000 clones, with about 88% observed a single time. V lost 4 bases and J 3 bases, leaving 10 bases between the germline ends. Germline V gene data show CDR1 as SQVTM and CDR2 as ANQGSEA. The CDR3 sequence is 13 residues long. This clone was seen only once. The antigen is undetermined. About 1-11 million cryopreserved PBMC were held in samples before DNA extraction. The TCR comes from a man aged 55 to 70 with HIV. This specimen was unsorted PBMCs, taken 0.6 years after starting antiretroviral therapy. The rearrangement uses TRBV29-1 and TRBJ2-1; possible D gene TRBD1, 5 bases. CDR3 DNA sequence: TGCAGCGTTGTGGGGCGAAGCTACAATGAGCAGTTCTTC. Its translation is CSVVGRSYNEQFF.